This entry lists 13 T cell receptor beta chains sequenced from one sample in a study of CD8+ T cells in alopecia areata. Extraction and reverse transcription of RNA yielded cDNA as the sequencing template. Produced via immunoSEQ multiplex PCR; TCRdb's table is partial and in-frame only. The repertoire holds 110,000 to 150,000 clones, with about 47% as singletons. The source material was CD4+ T cells sorted from blood, sampled at week 0. These receptor sequences come from a human donor with alopecia areata.

The chain couples TRBV6-5 to TRBJ1-1; D not certain. The CDR3 extends over 11 amino acids. Germline V CDR1 and CDR2: MNHEY, SVGAGI. V was trimmed by 8 bases and J by 7 bases, leaving 11 bases between them. This CDR3 is CASQRKGEAFF. As DNA, the CDR3 is TGTGCCAGCCAGCGGAAAGGTGAAGCTTTCTTT.

V gene TRBV5-1 combines with J gene TRBJ2-7; a weak D match, TRBD1 (9 bases). V was cut by 4 bases and J by 5 bases, with 19 bases left in between. This CDR3 region has 15 residues. The germline V gene encodes CDR1 SGHRS and CDR2 YFSETQ. The CDR3 reads CASSPLAGQGHEQYF. The CDR3 coding sequence is TGCGCCAGCAGCCCCTTAGCGGGACAGGGCCACGAGCAGTACTTC.

The CDR3 spells CASSDRVKAEAFF. The CDR3 nucleotides are TGTGCCAGCAGTGACAGGGTGAAGGCTGAAGCTTTCTTT. The chain is built from TRBV27 and TRBJ1-1; 7 bases are a match to TRBD1. CDR1 and CDR2 from the germline V gene are MNHEY and SMNVEV (reference sequence). The length of the CDR3 is 13 residues. Unmatched junction bases numbered 6, after V lost 5 bases and J lost 6 bases.

Only a few counts were recorded for this clone. The chain couples TRBV2 to TRBJ2-6; D is unclear. This CDR3 has 14 residues. Germline V gene lookup returns CDR1 SNHLY and CDR2 FYNNEI. V was pared by 3 bases and J by 4 bases, with 7 bases between. The CDR3 nucleotides are TGTGCCAGCAGTGACTCTGGCGGGGCCAACGTCCTGACTTTC. This translates into CASSDSGGANVLTF. Full variable domain (remainder filled in from reference TRBV2 and TRBJ2-6): EPEVTQTPSHQVTQMGQEVILRCVPISNHLYFYWYRQILGQKVEFLVSFYNNEISEKSEIFDDQFSVERPDGSNFTLKIRSTKLEDSAMYFCASSDSGGANVLTFGAGSRLTVL.

The chain uses TRBV6-1 and TRBJ1-5, with D perhaps matching TRBD1 (6 bases). This CDR3 region has 17 residues. Trimming took 4 bases from V and 0 from J, leaving 16 bases between them. CDR1 is MNHNS, CDR2 SASEGT, per germline. The CDR3 here is CASSGVGGPNSNQPQHF. The CDR3 nucleotides are TGTGCCAGCAGTGGGGTTGGGGGGCCGAATAGCAATCAGCCCCAGCATTTT.

This clone was observed a few times. The genes are TRBV6-6 and TRBJ1-2; TRBD1 agrees at 7 bases. This CDR3 contains 14 residues. CDR1 and CDR2 (germline): MNHNY, SVGAGI (reference sequence). Trimming cost V 6 bases and J 1 base; bases outside gene matches: 5. CDR3 nucleotides: TGTGCCAGCAGCCCGGGACAGTTTAACTATGGCTACACCTTC. Translating it yields CASSPGQFNYGYTF.

V is TRBV27 and J is TRBJ2-1; 8 positions agree with TRBD2. Germline-derived CDR1 and CDR2 are MNHEY and SMNVEV (reference sequence). Trimming at V came to 4 bases and at J to 5 bases, leaving 7 bases not matched to a gene. This CDR3 contains 15 residues. CDR3 nucleotides: TGTGCCAGCAGTTCCCCCGGGACTAGACACAATGAGCAGTTCTTC. It codes for CASSSPGTRHNEQFF.

This clone showed up just a few times. V usage is TRBV25-1 and J usage is TRBJ2-1; weak D call: TRBD2 (6 bases). Trimming left V 10 bases short and J 7 bases short, with 11 bases between. Germline V gene sequence: CDR1 MGHDK, CDR2 SYGVNS. The CDR3 is 11 amino acids. The CDR3 loop is CATERANEQFF. The CDR3 bases are TGTGCCACGGAGCGGGCAAATGAGCAGTTCTTC.

This clone occurred a few times. The genes are TRBV29-1 and TRBJ2-3; D is ambiguous. This CDR3 is 11 amino acids long. Trimming left V 1 base short and J 6 bases short, with 5 bases between. In germline, CDR1 is SQVTM, CDR2 ANQGSEA. In DNA, the CDR3 is TGCAGCGTTGAAGTTAGGGATACGCAGTATTTT. Translated, it gives CSVEVRDTQYF.

The V gene is TRBV12-5, the J gene TRBJ1-4; 7 bases align to TRBD1. This CDR3 contains 16 residues. V was pared by 6 bases and J by 8 bases, with 15 bases of the junction left unmatched. CDR1 is LGHNT and CDR2 is FRNRAP in the germline V gene. The CDR3 region is CASGPSPDRREEKLFF. In DNA, the CDR3 is TGTGCTAGTGGACCCAGCCCGGACAGGCGGGAAGAAAAACTGTTTTTT. Full variable domain (remainder filled in from reference TRBV12-5 and TRBJ1-4): DARVTQTPRHKVTEMGQEVTMRCQPILGHNTVFWYRQTMMQGLELLAYFRNRAPLDDSGMPKDRFSAEMPDATLATLKIQPSEPRDSAVYFCASGPSPDRREEKLFFGSGTQLSVL.

This chain links TRBV11-2 with TRBJ2-1; D perhaps matches TRBD1 (5 bases). Trimming cost V 5 bases and J 4 bases, with 18 bases left between them. CDR3 length equals 16 residues. Germline V gives CDR1 SGHAT, CDR2 FQNNGV. The CDR3 loop reads CASSQAVGAGYNEQFF. The CDR3 DNA reads as TGTGCCAGCAGCCAGGCGGTAGGGGCTGGGTACAATGAGCAGTTCTTC.

This clone was seen only once. This chain connects TRBV25-1 to TRBJ2-2, with D perhaps TRBD1 (6 bases). Trimming took off 4 bases at V and 4 bases at J, with 13 bases between the two ends. The CDR3 is made up of 15 amino acids. CDR1 and CDR2 (germline): MGHDK, SYGVNS. The CDR3 bases are TGTGCCAGCAGTGGACGTGACAGGTTCACCGGGGAGCTGTTTTTT. Translating it yields CASSGRDRFTGELFF.

The chain couples TRBV4-3 to TRBJ2-2; no clear D gene. V was trimmed by 0 bases and J by 1 base, leaving 9 bases between them. In germline, CDR1 is LGHNA, CDR2 YSLEER. The CDR3 covers 16 residues. The CDR3 bases are TGCGCCAGCAGCCAAGATTTCCGGCAGAACACCGGGGAGCTGTTTTTT. Translation gives CASSQDFRQNTGELFF.